By frequency, the clone carrying this T cell receptor beta chain registers medium-sized. Its antigen is as yet unknown. CDR3 length: 15 amino acids. Per germline, CDR1 MNHNS and CDR2 SASEGT. Multiplex touch-down PCR amplified TRB using TRB-A and TRB-B pools in one tube. TCRdb re-called the multiplex PCR reads and gives one entry per CDR3 protein, without DNA. There are around 8,000 distinct CDR3 sequences in the sample, with roughly 5.4% held by the top ten. This sample was included in a study of T cell clusters in autoimmune cytopenias. General study results and limits: TRB repertoire shifts in secondary cytopenia and chronic lymphocytic leukemia mostly reflected lymphoma, not autoimmunity. No experiment has yet validated the function of the T cell clusters defined in silico.

Tens of thousands of genome equivalents of blood DNA were amplified for TRB. The source material was peripheral blood. V is TRBV6-1 and J is TRBJ1-4; TCRdb calls TRBD1, which cannot be checked without DNA. This TCR derives from a human donor with an autoimmune cytopenia or autoimmune hepatitis (not recorded which). The CDR3 protein is CASTEQGVGNEKLFF.